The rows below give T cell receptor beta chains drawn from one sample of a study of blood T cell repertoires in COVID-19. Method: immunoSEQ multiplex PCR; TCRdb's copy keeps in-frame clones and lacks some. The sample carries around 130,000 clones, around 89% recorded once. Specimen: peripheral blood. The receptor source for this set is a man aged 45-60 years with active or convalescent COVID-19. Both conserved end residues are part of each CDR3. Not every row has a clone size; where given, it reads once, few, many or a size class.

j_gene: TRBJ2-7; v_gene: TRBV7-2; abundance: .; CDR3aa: CASSLRAGGVYEQYF
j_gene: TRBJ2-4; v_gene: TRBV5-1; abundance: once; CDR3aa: CASSLRHGEGVAKNIQYF
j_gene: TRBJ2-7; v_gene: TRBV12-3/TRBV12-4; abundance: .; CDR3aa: CASSRGGEQYF
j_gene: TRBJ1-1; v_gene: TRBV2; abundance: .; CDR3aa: CASSELSSLTEAFF
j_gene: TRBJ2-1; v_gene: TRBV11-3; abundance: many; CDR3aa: CASSPRTSGGAIPNEQFF
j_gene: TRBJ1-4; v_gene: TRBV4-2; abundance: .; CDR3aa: CASSLLTGTNEKLFF
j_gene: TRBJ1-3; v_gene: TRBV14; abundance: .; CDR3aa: CASSGREWRGGNTIYF
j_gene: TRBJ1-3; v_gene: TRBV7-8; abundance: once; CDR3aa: CASSQDTGNTIYF
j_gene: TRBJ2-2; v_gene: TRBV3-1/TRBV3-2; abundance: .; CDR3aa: CASSQVQGAPGELFF
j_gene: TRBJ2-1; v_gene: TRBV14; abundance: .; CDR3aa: CASSQETFRIAGSGNEQFF
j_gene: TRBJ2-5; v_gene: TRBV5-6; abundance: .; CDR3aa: CASSWSSWSWTQYF
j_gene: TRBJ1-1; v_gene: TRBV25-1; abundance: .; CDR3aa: CASSEGTGRTEAFF
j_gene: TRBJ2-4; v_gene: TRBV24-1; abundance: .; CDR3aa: CATSDPRGTGPSKNIQYF
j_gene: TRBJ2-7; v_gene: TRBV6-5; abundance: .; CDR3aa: CASSTSFYEQYF
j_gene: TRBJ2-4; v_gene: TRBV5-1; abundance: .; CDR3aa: CASKNHVLGLAKNIQYF
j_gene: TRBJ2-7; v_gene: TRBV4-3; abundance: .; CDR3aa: CASSLGQGDSYEQYF
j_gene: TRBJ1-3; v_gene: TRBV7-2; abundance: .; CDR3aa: CASSLAPGSGGTIYF
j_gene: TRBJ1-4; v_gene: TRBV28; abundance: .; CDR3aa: CASSLQGALVEKLFF
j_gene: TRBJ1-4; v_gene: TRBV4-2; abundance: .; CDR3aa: CASSQSPSGKTNEKLFF
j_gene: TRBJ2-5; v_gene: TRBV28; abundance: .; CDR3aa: CASSSRTRVQETQYF
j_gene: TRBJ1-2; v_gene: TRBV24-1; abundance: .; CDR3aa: CATSGRQAGGYTF
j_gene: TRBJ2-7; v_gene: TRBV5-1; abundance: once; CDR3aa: CASSRERTDSYEQYF
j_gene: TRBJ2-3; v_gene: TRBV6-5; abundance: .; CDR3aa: CASIPSGRAPDTQYF
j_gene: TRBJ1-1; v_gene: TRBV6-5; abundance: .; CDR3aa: CASSYGDEVNTEAFF
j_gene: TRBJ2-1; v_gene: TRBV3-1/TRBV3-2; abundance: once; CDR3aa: CASSQAAVGNEQFF
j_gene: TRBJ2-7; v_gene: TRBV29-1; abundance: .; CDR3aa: CSVGSGRLYEQYF
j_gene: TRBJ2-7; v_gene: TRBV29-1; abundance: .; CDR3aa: CSVGRDRVTYEQYF
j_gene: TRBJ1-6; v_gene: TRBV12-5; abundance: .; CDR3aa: CASGLTRQGWNSPLHF
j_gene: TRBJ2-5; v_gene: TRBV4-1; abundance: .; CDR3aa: CASSQGGGAPQETQYF
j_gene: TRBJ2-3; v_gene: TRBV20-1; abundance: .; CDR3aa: CSAFHTDTQYF
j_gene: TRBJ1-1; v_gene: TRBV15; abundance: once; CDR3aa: CATSRPGQVNTEAFF
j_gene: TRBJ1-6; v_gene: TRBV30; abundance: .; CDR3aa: CAWSPRQDLYNSPLHF
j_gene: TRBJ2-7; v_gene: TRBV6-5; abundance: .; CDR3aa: CASSSYGGILSYEQYF
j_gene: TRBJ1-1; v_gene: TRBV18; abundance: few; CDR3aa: CASSPTGTEAFF
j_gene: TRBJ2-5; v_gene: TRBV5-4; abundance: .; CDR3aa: CASSFISLEETQYF
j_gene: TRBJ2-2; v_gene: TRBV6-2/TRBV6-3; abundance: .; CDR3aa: CASSYSLTGELFF
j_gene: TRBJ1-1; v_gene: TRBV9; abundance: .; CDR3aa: CASSQGQASEAFF
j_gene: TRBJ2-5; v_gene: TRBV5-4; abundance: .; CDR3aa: CASSPTTYTGQETQYF
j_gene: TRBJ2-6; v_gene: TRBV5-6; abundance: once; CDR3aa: CASSPPGQRTGANVLTF
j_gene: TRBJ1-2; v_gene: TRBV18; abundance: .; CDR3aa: CASSSSRDKFGYTF